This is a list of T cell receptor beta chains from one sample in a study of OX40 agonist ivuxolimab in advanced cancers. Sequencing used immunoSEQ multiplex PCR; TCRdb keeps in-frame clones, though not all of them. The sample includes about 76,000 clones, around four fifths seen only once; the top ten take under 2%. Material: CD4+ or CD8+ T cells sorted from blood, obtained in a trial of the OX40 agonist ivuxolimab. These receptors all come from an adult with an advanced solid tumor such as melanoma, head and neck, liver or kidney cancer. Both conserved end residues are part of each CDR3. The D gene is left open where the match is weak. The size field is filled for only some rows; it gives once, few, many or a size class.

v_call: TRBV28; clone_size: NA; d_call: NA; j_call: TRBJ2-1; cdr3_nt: TGTGCCAGCAGTTCCAGACTGGGGGGATACAATGAGCAGTTCTTC; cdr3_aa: CASSSRLGGYNEQFF
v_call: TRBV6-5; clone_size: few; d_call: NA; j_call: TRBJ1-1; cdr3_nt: TGTGCCAGCGCCCCAGTAACCCTGAACACTGAAGCTTTCTTT; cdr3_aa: CASAPVTLNTEAFF
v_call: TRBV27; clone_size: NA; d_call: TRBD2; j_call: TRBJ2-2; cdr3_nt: TGTGCCAGCAGGACCACTAGCGGCCCGAACACCGGGGAGCTGTTTTTT; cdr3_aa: CASRTTSGPNTGELFF
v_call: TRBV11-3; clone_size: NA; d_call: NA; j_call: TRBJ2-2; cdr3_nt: TGTGCCAGCAGCTTAGATTATGGGCGCCTGAACACCGGGGAGCTGTTTTTT; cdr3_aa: CASSLDYGRLNTGELFF
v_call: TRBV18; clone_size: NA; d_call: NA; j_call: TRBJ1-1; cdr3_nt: TGTGCCAGCTCACGGATGGGAGGGGAGAACACTGAAGCTTTCTTT; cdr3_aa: CASSRMGGENTEAFF
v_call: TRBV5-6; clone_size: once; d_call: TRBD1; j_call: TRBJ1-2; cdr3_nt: TGTGCCAGCAGTCGGGACAGGGCCTATGGCTACACCTTC; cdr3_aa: CASSRDRAYGYTF
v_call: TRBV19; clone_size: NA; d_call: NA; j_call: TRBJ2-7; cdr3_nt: TGTGCCAGTAGTACGAACTCAGGGCTAGCAGGCTACGAGCAGTACTTC; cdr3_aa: CASSTNSGLAGYEQYF
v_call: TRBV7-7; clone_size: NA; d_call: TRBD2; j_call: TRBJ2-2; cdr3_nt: TGTGCCAGCAGCTTAGAGGTTTCGGGGACTACCTTGATGGGGGAGCTGTTTTTT; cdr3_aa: CASSLEVSGTTLMGELFF
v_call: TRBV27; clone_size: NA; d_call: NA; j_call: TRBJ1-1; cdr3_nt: TGTGCCAGCAGTTTAGGCCTGGGCGGCACTGAAGCTTTCTTT; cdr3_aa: CASSLGLGGTEAFF
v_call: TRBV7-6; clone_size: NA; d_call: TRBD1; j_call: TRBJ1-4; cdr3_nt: TGTGCCAGCAGCTCCCGGACAGGAGGGGAAAAACTGTTTTTT; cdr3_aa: CASSSRTGGEKLFF
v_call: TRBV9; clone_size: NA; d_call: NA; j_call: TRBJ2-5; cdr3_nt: TGTGCCAGCAGCGTAGGCCCTCGGGGAGAGGAGACCCAGTACTTC; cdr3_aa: CASSVGPRGEETQYF
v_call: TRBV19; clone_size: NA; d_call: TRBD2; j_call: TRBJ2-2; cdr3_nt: TGTGCCAGTAGTGTGCGGACTAGCGGGAGGGTGACGAACACCGGGGAGCTGTTTTTT; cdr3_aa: CASSVRTSGRVTNTGELFF
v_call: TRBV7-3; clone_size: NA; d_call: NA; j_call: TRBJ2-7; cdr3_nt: TGTGCCAGCAGCTTTAAGGGGGGCTACGAGCAGTACTTC; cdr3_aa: CASSFKGGYEQYF
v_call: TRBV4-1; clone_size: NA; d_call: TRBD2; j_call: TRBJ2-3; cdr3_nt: TGCGCCAGCAGCCAACCTGGACTAGCGGGGGGAACTTCTAGCACAGATACGCAGTATTTT; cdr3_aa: CASSQPGLAGGTSSTDTQYF
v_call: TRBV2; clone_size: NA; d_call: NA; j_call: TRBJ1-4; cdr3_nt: TGTGCCAGCAGTGAGGTACAGAACGAAAAACTGTTTTTT; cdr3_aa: CASSEVQNEKLFF
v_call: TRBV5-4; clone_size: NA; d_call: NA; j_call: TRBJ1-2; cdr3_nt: TGTGCCAGCAGCGCGGGCGGGACTAACTATGGCTACACCTTC; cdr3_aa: CASSAGGTNYGYTF
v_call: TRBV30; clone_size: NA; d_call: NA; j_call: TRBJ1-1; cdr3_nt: TGTGCCTGGAGTGTACTGACTGTGAACACTGAAGCTTTCTTT; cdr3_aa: CAWSVLTVNTEAFF
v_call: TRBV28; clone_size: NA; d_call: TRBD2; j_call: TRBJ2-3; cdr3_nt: TGTGCCAGCAGTTTTGGGGGGAGGGGAACAGATACGCAGTATTTT; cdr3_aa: CASSFGGRGTDTQYF
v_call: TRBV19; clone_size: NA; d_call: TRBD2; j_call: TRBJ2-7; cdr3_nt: TGTGCCAGTAGTACCAAGGGGACTACCCCCTCTTTCTCCTACGAGCAGTACTTC; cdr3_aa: CASSTKGTTPSFSYEQYF
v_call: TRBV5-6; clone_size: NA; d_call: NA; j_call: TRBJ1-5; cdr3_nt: TGTGCCAGCAGCCCATGGGCGGGTTATAGCAATCAGCCCCAGCATTTT; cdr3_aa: CASSPWAGYSNQPQHF
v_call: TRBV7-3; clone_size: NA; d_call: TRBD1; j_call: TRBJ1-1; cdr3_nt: TGTGCCAGCAGCACCGGGACAGGGCCCTCAGTGCATGAAGCTTTCTTT; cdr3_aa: CASSTGTGPSVHEAFF
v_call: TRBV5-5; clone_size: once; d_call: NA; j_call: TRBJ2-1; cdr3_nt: TGTGCCAGCAGCTTGGAGGGAAACTCCTACAATGAGCAGTTCTTC; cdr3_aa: CASSLEGNSYNEQFF
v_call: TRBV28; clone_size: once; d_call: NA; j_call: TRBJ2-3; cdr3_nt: TGTGCCAGCAGTCCAGGGGAGTTGACGCAGTATTTT; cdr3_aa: CASSPGELTQYF
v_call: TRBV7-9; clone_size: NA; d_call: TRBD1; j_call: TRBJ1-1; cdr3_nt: TGTGCCAGCAGCTTTGGGACAGGCAACACTGAAGCTTTCTTT; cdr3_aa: CASSFGTGNTEAFF
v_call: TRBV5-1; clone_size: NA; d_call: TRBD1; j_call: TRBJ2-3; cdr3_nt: TGCGCCAGCAGATCCGGACAGGCCAGGGATACGCAGTATTTT; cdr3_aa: CASRSGQARDTQYF
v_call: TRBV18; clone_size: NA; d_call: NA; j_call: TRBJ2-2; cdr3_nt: TGTGCCAGCTCAACGACAGACACCGGGGAGCTGTTTTTT; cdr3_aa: CASSTTDTGELFF
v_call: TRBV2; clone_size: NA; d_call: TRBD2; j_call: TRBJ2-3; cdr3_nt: TGTGCCAGTGGGACTAGCGGGGGGGCATTTTTCACAGATACGCAGTATTTT; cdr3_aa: CASGTSGGAFFTDTQYF
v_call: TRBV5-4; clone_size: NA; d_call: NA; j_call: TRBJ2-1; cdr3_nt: TGTGCCAGCAGCTCCCCCCCTGCGACCAATGAGCAGTTCTTC; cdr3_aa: CASSSPPATNEQFF
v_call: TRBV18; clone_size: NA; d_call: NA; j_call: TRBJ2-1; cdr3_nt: TGTGCCAGCTCACCATCTCTTGCCTACAATGAGCAGTTCTTC; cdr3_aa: CASSPSLAYNEQFF
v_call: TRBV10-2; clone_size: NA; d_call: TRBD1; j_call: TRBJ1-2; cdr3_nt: TGCGCCAGCAGTGAGGGGGGGGAACAGGGGGCGATCGATGGCTACACCTTC; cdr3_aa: CASSEGGEQGAIDGYTF
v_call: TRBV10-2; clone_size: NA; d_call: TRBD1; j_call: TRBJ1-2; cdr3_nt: TGCGCCAGCAGACAACAGGGGGAGGGCTATGGCTACACCTTC; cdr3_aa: CASRQQGEGYGYTF
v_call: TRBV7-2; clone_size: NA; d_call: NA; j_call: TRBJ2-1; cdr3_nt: TGTGCCAGCAGCTTTCAGAGGACGCCCAATGAGCAGTTCTTC; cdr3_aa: CASSFQRTPNEQFF
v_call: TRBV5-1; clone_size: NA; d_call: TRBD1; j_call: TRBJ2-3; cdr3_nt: TGCGCCAGCAGTCCAGGGGGAGCGAACACAGATACGCAGTATTTT; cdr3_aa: CASSPGGANTDTQYF
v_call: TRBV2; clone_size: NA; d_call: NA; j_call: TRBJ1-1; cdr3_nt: TGTGCCAGCATCACTTTTCTCTTGAACACTGAAGCTTTCTTT; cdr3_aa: CASITFLLNTEAFF
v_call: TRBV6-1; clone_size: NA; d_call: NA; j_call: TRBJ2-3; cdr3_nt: TGTGCCAGCCCCGAGGGTTCAACTACAGATACGCAGTATTTT; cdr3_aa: CASPEGSTTDTQYF
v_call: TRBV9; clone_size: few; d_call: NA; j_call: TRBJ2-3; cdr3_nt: TGTGCCAGCAGCTCGGATGTAGATACGCAGTATTTT; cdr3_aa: CASSSDVDTQYF
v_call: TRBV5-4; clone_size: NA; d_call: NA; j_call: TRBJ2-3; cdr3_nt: TGTGCCAGCAGCTTGAACGGGAACGTCGCAGATACGCAGTATTTT; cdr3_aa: CASSLNGNVADTQYF
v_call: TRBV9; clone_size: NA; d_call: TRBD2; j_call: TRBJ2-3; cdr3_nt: TGTGCCAGCAGCGTCCGTAGCGGGGATTTTGCAGATACGCAGTATTTT; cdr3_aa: CASSVRSGDFADTQYF
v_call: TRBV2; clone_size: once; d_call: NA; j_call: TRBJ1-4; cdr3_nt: TGTGCCAGCATCCTTAGCACCGGGTCTAATGAAAAACTGTTTTTT; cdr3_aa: CASILSTGSNEKLFF
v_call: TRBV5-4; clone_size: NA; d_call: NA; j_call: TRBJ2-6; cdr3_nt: TGTGCCAGCAGCTTGGACCATTCTGGGGCCAACGTCCTGACTTTC; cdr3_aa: CASSLDHSGANVLTF
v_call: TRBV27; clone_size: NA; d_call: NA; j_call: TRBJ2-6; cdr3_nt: TGTGCCAGCAGTTTGTCAGCCGTCTCTGGGGCCAACGTCCTGACTTTC; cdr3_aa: CASSLSAVSGANVLTF
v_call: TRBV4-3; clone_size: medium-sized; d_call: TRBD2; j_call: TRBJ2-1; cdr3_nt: TGCGCCAGCAGCCAAGATCAGAGGGCTAGCGGGGTATACTACAATGAGCAGTTCTTC; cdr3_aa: CASSQDQRASGVYYNEQFF
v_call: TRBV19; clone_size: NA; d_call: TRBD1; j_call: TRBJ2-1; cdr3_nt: TGTGCCAGTAAGGACAGGGGGCGCATAGGTGAGCAGTTCTTC; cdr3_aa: CASKDRGRIGEQFF
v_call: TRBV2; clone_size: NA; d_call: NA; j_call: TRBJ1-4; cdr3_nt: TGTGCCAGCAGTCCGTGGGGAACAGAGAATGAAAAACTGTTTTTT; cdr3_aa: CASSPWGTENEKLFF
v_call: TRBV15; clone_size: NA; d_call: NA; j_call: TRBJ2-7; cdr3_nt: TGTGCCACCAGCACGATCGGGTACGAGCAGTACTTC; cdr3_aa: CATSTIGYEQYF
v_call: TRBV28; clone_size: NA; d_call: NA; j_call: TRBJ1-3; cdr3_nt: TGTGCCAGCAAGGAAAGGGATCTGAGCTCTGGAAACACCATATATTTT; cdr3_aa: CASKERDLSSGNTIYF
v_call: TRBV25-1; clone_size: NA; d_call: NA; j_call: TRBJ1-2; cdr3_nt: TGTGCCAGCACTACAAACGAAGGGGGAAATGGCTACACCTTC; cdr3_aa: CASTTNEGGNGYTF
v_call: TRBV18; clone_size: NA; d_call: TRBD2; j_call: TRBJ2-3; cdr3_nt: TGTGCCAGCTCAACAAGCGGGAGATCCCCAGATACGCAGTATTTT; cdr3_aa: CASSTSGRSPDTQYF
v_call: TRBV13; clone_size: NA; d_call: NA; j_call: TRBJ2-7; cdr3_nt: TGTGCCAGCAGCCAAGCCCGGGGATTACGAGCTAGTGAGCAGTACTTC; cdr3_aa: CASSQARGLRASEQYF
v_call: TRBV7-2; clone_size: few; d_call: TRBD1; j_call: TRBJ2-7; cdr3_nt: TGTGCCAGCAGCTTGGACAGGGTAAGGGGCGAGCAGTACTTC; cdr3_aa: CASSLDRVRGEQYF
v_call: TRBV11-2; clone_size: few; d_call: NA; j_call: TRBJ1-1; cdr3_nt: TGTGCCAGCAGCTTAGACAGGGGAACTGAAGCTTTCTTT; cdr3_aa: CASSLDRGTEAFF
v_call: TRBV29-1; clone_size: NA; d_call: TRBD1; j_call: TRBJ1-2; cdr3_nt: TGCAGCGTTGAGTCCGGGACAGGAGGTCGTGGAGGCTACACCTTC; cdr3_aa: CSVESGTGGRGGYTF
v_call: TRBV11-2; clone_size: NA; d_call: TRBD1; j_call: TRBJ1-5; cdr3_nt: TGTGCCAGCAGCTTTAGGACAGGGGGCTTTCCGGGGAGCAATCAGCCCCAGCATTTT; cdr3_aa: CASSFRTGGFPGSNQPQHF
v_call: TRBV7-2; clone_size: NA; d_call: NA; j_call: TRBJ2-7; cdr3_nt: TGTGCCAGCAGCTTAGGTCAGGTTTACGAGCAGTACTTC; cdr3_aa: CASSLGQVYEQYF
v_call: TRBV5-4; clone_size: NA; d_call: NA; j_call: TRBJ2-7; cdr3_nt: TGTGCCAGCAGCTTCGGGATTATCTCCTACGAGCAGTACTTC; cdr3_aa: CASSFGIISYEQYF